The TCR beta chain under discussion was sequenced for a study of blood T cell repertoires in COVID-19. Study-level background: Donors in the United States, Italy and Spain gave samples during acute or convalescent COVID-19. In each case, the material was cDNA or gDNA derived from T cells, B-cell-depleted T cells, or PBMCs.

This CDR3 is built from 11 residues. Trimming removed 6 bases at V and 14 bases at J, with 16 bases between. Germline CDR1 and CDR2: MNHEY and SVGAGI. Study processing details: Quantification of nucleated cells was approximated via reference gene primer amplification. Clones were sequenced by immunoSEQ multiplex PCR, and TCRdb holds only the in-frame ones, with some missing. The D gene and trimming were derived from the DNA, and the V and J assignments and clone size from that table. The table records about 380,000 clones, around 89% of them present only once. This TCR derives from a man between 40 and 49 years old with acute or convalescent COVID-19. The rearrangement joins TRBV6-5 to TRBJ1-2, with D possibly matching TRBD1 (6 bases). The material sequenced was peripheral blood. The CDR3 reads CASSSGQSLTF. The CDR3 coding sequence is TGTGCCAGCAGCAGTGGACAGAGCTTAACCTTC.